One TCR beta chain is described in this entry. The antigen remains undetermined. Trimming cost V 2 bases and J 1 base; bases outside gene matches: 2. CDR1 is SGHNT and CDR2 is YYREEE in the germline V gene (reference sequence). The CDR3 spans 15 residues. Primers for the PCR totalled 60 Vbeta and 13 Jbeta. Only in-frame clones appear in the TCRdb table, and some are missing; sequencing was by immunoSEQ multiplex PCR. The data show 150,000 to 200,000 clones, around 75% seen once. This sample was included in a study of cytomegalovirus exposure and HLA in healthy donors. Whole-study results and caveats: As immune exposure information, only CMV serostatus was available.

The clonotype originates from a man between 18 and 35 years old in good health and CMV-seropositive. The chain links TRBV5-4 to TRBJ2-3; 9 positions agree with TRBD1. Sequencing used PBMCs. The CDR3 sequence is CASSFRDRGTDTQYF. The DNA for the CDR3 is TGTGCCAGCAGCTTCCGGGACAGGGGCACAGATACGCAGTATTTT.